The 14 T cell receptor beta chains below were found in one sample sequenced in a study of identical twins (dated by TCRdb to 2015 to 2016). The library was prepared using 5' RACE. The instrument was an Illumina HiSeq 2000. Using fastp trimming at Q25 and MiXCR clonotype assembly, TCRdb reanalyzed the public sequencing data and kept in-frame beta chains. Rows are unified per CDR3 protein, each entry keeping the most common DNA and genes. The sample data list around 1.7 million distinct CDR3 sequences, and roughly a third of these were observed just once. Jointly, the top ten make up about 0.3% of the sample. The source material was cord blood. These receptors were taken from a newborn girl in good health.

This sequence joins TRBV12-3 or TRBV12-4 and TRBJ2-4; 10 positions match TRBD2. This CDR3 spans 14 amino acids. V gave up 5 bases and J gave up 7 bases; unmatched junction bases: 5. CDR3 loop: CASSVSGGENIQYF. CDR3 in DNA: TGTGCCAGCAGTGTCAGCGGGGGGGAGAACATTCAGTACTTC.

This clonotype was seen only a few times. The rearrangement links TRBV5-1 to TRBJ1-2, with D hard to call. The germline V gene encodes CDR1 SGHRS and CDR2 YFSETQ. This CDR3 has 15 amino acids. The V and J ends lost 4 bases and 0 bases respectively, with 13 bases between them. The CDR3 sequence: CASSPLPSSNYGYTF. Written as DNA, the CDR3 is TGCGCCAGCAGCCCCCTGCCATCATCTAACTATGGCTACACCTTC.

This clonotype was seen only a few times. This chain joins TRBV28 and TRBJ2-3; D may be TRBD1 or TRBD2 (5 bases each). This CDR3 spans 16 amino acids. The V end lost 6 bases, the J end lost 5 bases, and 21 bases lay between the germline ends. Per the germline V gene, CDR1 is MDHEN and CDR2 is SYDVKM. In nucleotides, the CDR3 is TGTGCCAGCAGGACGACGGTGGGTCGGGACCTAGATACGCAGTATTTT. It specifies CASRTTVGRDLDTQYF. Looking up the rest from reference TRBV28 and TRBJ2-3 gives the full variable domain: DVKVTQSSRYLVKRTGEKVFLECVQDMDHENMFWYRQDPGLGLRLIYFSYDVKMKEKGDIPEGYSVSREKKERFSLILESASTNQTSMYLCASRTTVGRDLDTQYFGPGTRLTVL.

This clonotype was counted between two and nine times. V usage is TRBV3-1 and J usage is TRBJ2-4, with TRBD2 identical over 12 bases. The J call may not be correct, given that the DNA end is closer to TRBJ2-5. The CDR3 covers 16 residues. Germline V gives CDR1 LGHDT, CDR2 YNNKEL (reference sequence). The CDR3 nucleotides are TGTGCCAGCAGCCAATGGCTAGCGGGAGGGGAGGAGACCCAGTACTTC. Translating it yields CASSQWLAGGEETQYF.

There are many counts of this clonotype. The V and J genes are TRBV4-2 and TRBJ2-7, with 8 bases fitting TRBD2. The V segment lost 3 bases and the J segment 3 bases; nucleotides outside the gene matches: 7. CDR1 LGHNA and CDR2 YNFKEQ come from the germline V gene. The CDR3 length is 15 residues. The DNA for the CDR3 is TGTGCCAGCAGCCAGCCGGGACTAGTAGTCTACGAGCAGTACTTC. Translation gives CASSQPGLVVYEQYF.

The chain employs TRBV7-9 and TRBJ1-6; 8 bases match TRBD1. J was trimmed by 9 bases and V by 4 bases; bases with no gene match: 5. Germline V CDR1 and CDR2: SEHNR, FQNEAQ (reference sequence). The CDR3 is made up of 14 amino acids. CDR3 DNA sequence: TGTGCCAGCAGCTCGGGACAGGAGAGTTCACCCCTCCACTTT. Translation gives CASSSGQESSPLHF.

The rearrangement uses TRBV11-2 and TRBJ2-3, with TRBD2 matching 10 bases. The trim removed 8 bases at V and 0 bases at J, leaving 8 bases unmatched. The CDR3 sequence is 16 residues long. Looked up from germline, CDR1 is SGHAT and CDR2 is FQNNGV. The DNA of the CDR3 is TGTGCCAGCGGCCGACTAGCGGGTTCTAGCACAGATACGCAGTATTTT. Translating it yields CASGRLAGSSTDTQYF.

In its sample, this clonotype was seen a few times. The J gene is TRBJ1-5, the V gene TRBV7-2; 8 nucleotides match TRBD1. Germline V gives CDR1 SGHTA, CDR2 FQGNSA. V lost 0 bases, J lost 7 bases, and 2 bases stayed unmatched. The CDR3 extends over 14 amino acids. The CDR3 DNA reads as TGTGCCAGCAGCTTAGCAAACAGGGGGCAGCCCCAGCATTTT. It is translated as CASSLANRGQPQHF.

J is TRBJ2-1 and V is TRBV28; tentatively, D is TRBD1 or TRBD2 (5 bases each). Germline assignment: CDR1 MDHEN and CDR2 SYDVKM. Trimming took 4 bases from V and 7 from J, leaving 17 bases between them. This CDR3 region has 15 residues. CDR3 protein: CASSWKRPRGNEQFF. In nucleotides, the CDR3 is TGTGCCAGCAGTTGGAAACGCCCGAGGGGTAATGAGCAGTTCTTC.

This clonotype was seen a handful of times. V and J are TRBV5-1 and TRBJ2-5; TRBD1 agrees at 7 bases. Unmatched junction bases numbered 8, after V lost 4 bases and J lost 2 bases. The CDR3 has 15 residues. Germline V gene sequence: CDR1 SGHRS, CDR2 YFSETQ. Written as DNA, the CDR3 is TGCGCCAGCAGCCCCGGGACAGTTCTTCAAGAGACCCAGTACTTC. Protein: CASSPGTVLQETQYF.

This sequence joins TRBV21-1 and TRBJ2-2. TRBV21-1 represents a pseudogene. The CDR3 has 12 amino acids. The CDR3 is CASSKSEGFLFF. CDR3 nucleotides: TGTGCCAGCAGCAAATCCGAAGGGTTCCTGTTTTTT.

This clonotype was found many times. The chain joins TRBV6-6 to TRBJ2-3; the match to TRBD1 covers 9 bases. The V gene end was trimmed by 8 bases and the J gene end by 5 bases; junction bases not matched to a gene: 8. CDR1 is MNHNY, CDR2 SVGAGI, per germline (reference sequence). There are 14 residues in the CDR3. CDR3 loop: CASGDREVEDTQYF. CDR3 DNA sequence: TGTGCCAGCGGGGACAGGGAAGTTGAAGATACGCAGTATTTT.

This clonotype was seen more than once but under ten times. The V and J genes are TRBV7-9 and TRBJ2-3; 8 nucleotides align to TRBD2. Germline V gene data show CDR1 as SEHNR and CDR2 as FQNEAQ (reference sequence). This CDR3 has 16 amino acids. V lost 3 bases to trimming and J lost 1 base; unmatched junction nucleotides: 6. CDR3 loop: CASSFSAGARTDTQYF. The CDR3 DNA reads as TGTGCCAGCAGCTTCTCAGCGGGAGCCCGCACAGATACGCAGTATTTT.

This clonotype has just a few counts. This rearrangement joins TRBV6-5 to TRBJ1-4; 9 bases match TRBD1. Looked up from germline, CDR1 is MNHEY and CDR2 is SVGAGI. The trim removed 0 bases at V and 0 bases at J, leaving 5 bases unmatched. The CDR3 loop spans 18 amino acids. The CDR3 loop is CASSYSGTGFATNEKLFF. The CDR3 coding sequence is TGTGCCAGCAGTTACTCGGGGACAGGGTTTGCAACTAATGAAAAACTGTTTTTT.